One sample yielded the 3 T cell receptor beta chains listed below, sequenced in a study of shared clonotypes between healthy human individuals. The protocol was immunoSEQ multiplex PCR, while the TCRdb copy is restricted to in-frame clones and leaves out a portion. Of roughly 1,800,000 clones listed, around 96% are singletons. Naive-designated CD8 cells lacked CD45RO, were positively enriched for CCR7, and omitted terminally differentiated effector memory CD45RA+ cells. The sequenced sample was naive CD8+ T cells sorted from blood. The receptors originated from a man between 18 and 35 years old in good health.

The V and J genes are TRBV27 and TRBJ2-5; TRBD2 agrees at 16 bases. Germline loops: CDR1 MNHEY, CDR2 SMNVEV (reference sequence). V trimming: 5 bases; J trimming: 13 bases; junction bases outside the gene matches: 7. There are 14 residues in the CDR3. DNA for the CDR3: TGTGCCAGCAGTCCGGGACTAGCGGGAGGGCCGGGGTACTTC. Translation gives CASSPGLAGGPGYF.

The chain couples TRBV7-6 to TRBJ2-1; D unresolved. Germline V gene sequence: CDR1 SGHVS, CDR2 FNYEAQ. V dropped 5 bases and J dropped 2 bases, with 10 bases sitting between them. This CDR3 contains 14 residues. The CDR3, as DNA: TGTGCCAGCAGCACCCTGACACCCTACAATGAGCAGTTCTTC. Encoded protein: CASSTLTPYNEQFF.

This clone appeared once. The chain recombines TRBV4-1 with TRBJ2-2; D gene ambiguous. The germline CDR1 and CDR2 sequences are MGHRA and YSYEKL. The V gene lost 2 bases and the J gene lost 4 bases, with 8 bases spanning the gap. The CDR3 runs to 14 residues. The CDR3 region is CASSQLGSTGELFF. CDR3 nucleotide sequence: TGCGCCAGCAGCCAACTGGGAAGCACCGGGGAGCTGTTTTTT.